The 19 T cell receptor beta chains given below trace back to one sample, sequenced in a study of blood T cell repertoires in COVID-19. Clones were read by immunoSEQ multiplex PCR, and TCRdb kept only the in-frame ones, dropping some. The top ten hold roughly 0.92% of the sample, which has over 450,000 clones, about 88% seen once. The sample comprised peripheral blood. The receptors here all came from a man between 18 and 29 years old with COVID-19, enrolled during active disease.

The rearrangement uses TRBV9 and TRBJ1-6; 7 bases match TRBD1. Trimming cost V 1 base and J 6 bases; bases outside gene matches: 10. Germline V lookup: CDR1 SGDLS, CDR2 YYNGEE. CDR3 length equals 17 residues. The DNA of the CDR3 is TGTGCCAGCAGCGTAAAAGGGGACAGCACTGTTAATTCACCCCTCCACTTT. This encodes CASSVKGDSTVNSPLHF.

The J gene is TRBJ1-1, the V gene TRBV7-2, with 12 nucleotides matching TRBD1. The CDR3 loop spans 17 amino acids. The V segment lost 5 bases and the J segment 0 bases; nucleotides outside the gene matches: 7. Germline loops: CDR1 SGHTA, CDR2 FQGNSA. The CDR3 sequence: CASSLVGTGGMNTEAFF. CDR3 nucleotides: TGTGCCAGCAGCCTCGTTGGGACAGGGGGCATGAACACTGAAGCTTTCTTT.

The V gene is TRBV9, the J gene TRBJ2-5; no reliable D call. The CDR3 has 15 amino acids. Trimming removed 0 bases from V and 1 base from J, with 10 bases in between. Germline-derived CDR1 and CDR2 are SGDLS and YYNGEE. In nucleotides, the CDR3 is TGTGCCAGCAGCGTAGCTGCTGGAGTCCAAGAGACCCAGTACTTC. It is translated as CASSVAAGVQETQYF.

This chain connects TRBV30 to TRBJ2-7; D is possibly TRBD1 (6 bases). This CDR3 is built from 12 residues. Germline V CDR1 and CDR2: GTSNPN, SVGIG (reference sequence). The V end was cut by 1 base, the J end by 5 bases, with 9 bases between. The CDR3 bases are TGTGCCTGGAGTGAGAACAGGGACGAGCAGTACTTC. Residues: CAWSENRDEQYF.

Worth noting for this clone: The sample contains more than one DNA sequence encoding this CDR3. The gene calls are TRBV7-9 and TRBJ1-2, with 9 bases that match TRBD1. Germline CDR1 and CDR2: SEHNR and FQNEAQ (reference sequence). The CDR3 sequence is 14 residues long. V gave up 1 base and J gave up 3 bases; unmatched junction bases: 0. The CDR3 nucleotides read TGTGCCAGCAGCTTAGGACAGGGGGACTATGGCTACACCTTC. This gives the protein CASSLGQGDYGYTF.

The chain joins TRBV19 to TRBJ1-5, with 7 bases lining up with TRBD1. J gave up 0 bases and V 3 bases, and 8 bases lay outside the gene matches. Germline CDR1 LNHDA, CDR2 SQIVND (reference sequence). The CDR3 spans 17 residues. CDR3 nucleotide sequence: TGTGCCAGTAGTATTAGTTCGGGACAGAATAGCAATCAGCCCCAGCATTTT. Amino acids: CASSISSGQNSNQPQHF.

The chain joins TRBV5-1 to TRBJ2-1; 9 bases are a match to TRBD1. With 0 bases clipped from V and 6 bases from J, the junction kept 7 bases outside the gene matches. The germline CDR1 and CDR2 sequences are SGHRS and YFSETQ. The CDR3 is 16 residues long. CDR3 region: CASSLAAGQGFNEQFF. Here the CDR3 DNA reads TGCGCCAGCAGCTTGGCTGCAGGACAGGGGTTCAATGAGCAGTTCTTC.

The chain couples TRBV7-9 to TRBJ2-4; a weak D match, TRBD2 (6 bases). Between the trimmed V and J ends, which lost 5 bases and 2 bases, there was a span of 16 bases. Germline V CDR1 and CDR2: SEHNR, FQNEAQ (reference sequence). This CDR3 is built from 16 residues. CDR3 nucleotide sequence: TGTGCCAGCAGCCCCGGGGGTTTCGATACCAAAAACATTCAGTACTTC. It is translated as CASSPGGFDTKNIQYF.

The chain is built from TRBV10-3 and TRBJ1-3; weak D call: TRBD1 (5 bases). Germline CDR1 reads ENHRY; CDR2 reads SYGVKD. V lost 3 bases and J lost 3, with 12 bases in between. This CDR3 region has 15 residues. The CDR3 loop reads CAISEGGAGGNTIYF. In nucleotides, the CDR3 is TGTGCCATCAGTGAAGGCGGGGCGGGTGGAAACACCATATATTTT.

J is TRBJ2-5 and V is TRBV5-4; TRBD1 matches 8 bases. The CDR3 spans 15 residues. The germline CDR1 and CDR2 sequences are SGHNT and YYREEE (reference sequence). V shed 3 bases, J shed 0 bases, and the junction held 4 bases outside the gene matches. The CDR3 DNA reads as TGTGCCAGCAGCTCCGGACAGGGTTACCAAGAGACCCAGTACTTC. Amino acid sequence: CASSSGQGYQETQYF.

The chain links TRBV25-1 to TRBJ2-5; 11 nucleotides align to TRBD2. Per germline, CDR1 MGHDK and CDR2 SYGVNS. This CDR3 is 16 amino acids long. The junction had 11 bases not matched to a gene; V was cut back by 10 bases and J by 1 base. CDR3 nucleotide sequence: TGTGCCAAGATAGCGGGGGGGCCTTTTTCCCAAGAGACCCAGTACTTC. Protein product: CAKIAGGPFSQETQYF.

The J gene is TRBJ2-7, the V gene TRBV7-9; 7 bases are a match to TRBD1. V trimming: 1 base; J trimming: 7 bases; junction bases outside the gene matches: 10. The CDR3 is 15 residues long. Germline V gives CDR1 SEHNR, CDR2 FQNEAQ (reference sequence). The CDR3 DNA is TGTGCCAGCAGCTTAGGGACAGGAGTTCTTTGGGAGCAGTACTTC. The encoded protein is CASSLGTGVLWEQYF.

This rearrangement joins TRBV6-4 to TRBJ2-1; 14 bases agree with TRBD2. The CDR3 is 16 amino acids. V trimming: 4 bases; J trimming: 9 bases; junction bases outside the gene matches: 8. Looked up from germline, CDR1 is MRHNA and CDR2 is SNTAGT. The CDR3 here is CASSGLAGGLGTEQFF. CDR3 nucleotides: TGTGCCAGCAGTGGACTAGCGGGAGGGCTGGGGACTGAGCAGTTCTTC.

The chain links TRBV12-1 to TRBJ1-6; no DNA check was done on the table's D call, TRBD1. TRBV12-1 is listed as a pseudogene. The length of the CDR3 is 15 residues. The CDR3 here is CASSPRDRVNSPLHF. The CDR3, as DNA: TGTGCCAGCAGCCCCCGGGACAGGGTTAATTCACCCCTCCACTTT.

Written as DNA, the CDR3 is TGTGCCAGCTCACCACTCCGGGATTCGACTGGAAACACCATATATTTT. Protein sequence: CASSPLRDSTGNTIYF. This sequence joins TRBV18 and TRBJ1-3; D call uncertain. The CDR3 has 16 residues. Germline CDR1 is KGHSH and CDR2 is LQKENI. The V end was cut by 1 base, the J end by 2 bases, with 12 bases between. Supplemented by reference TRBV18 and TRBJ1-3, the full variable domain reads NAGVMQNPRHLVRRRGQEARLRCSPMKGHSHVYWYRQLPEEGLKFMVYLQKENIIDESGMPKERFSAEFPKEGPSILRIQQVVRGDSAAYFCASSPLRDSTGNTIYFGEGSWLTVV.

The chain combines TRBV4-2 with TRBJ1-2; TRBD1 agrees at 8 bases. The CDR3 consists of 15 residues. Germline values: CDR1 LGHNA, CDR2 YNFKEQ. The J segment lost 4 bases and the V segment lost 2 bases, leaving 6 bases of the junction unmatched. CDR3 DNA: TGTGCCAGCAGCCAACCGGACAGGGAAAGCTATGGCTACACCTTC. Its protein is CASSQPDRESYGYTF.

The chain employs TRBV6-5 and TRBJ2-7, with 9 bases matching TRBD2. This CDR3 has 16 residues. V lost 3 bases and J lost 5; bases outside the gene matches: 11. CDR1 is MNHEY and CDR2 is SVGAGI in the germline V gene. CDR3 DNA sequence: TGTGCCAGCAGTTATATAGCGGGAGTGAAACAAAACGAGCAGTACTTC. It specifies CASSYIAGVKQNEQYF.

The chain has TRBV4-1 and TRBJ2-7; 10 bases map to TRBD1. Trimming cost V 3 bases and J 6 bases; bases outside gene matches: 5. Germline V gene sequence: CDR1 MGHRA, CDR2 YSYEKL. This CDR3 comprises 14 residues. This CDR3 is CASSQPGQGPEQYF. As DNA, the CDR3 is TGCGCCAGCAGCCAGCCGGGACAGGGGCCCGAGCAGTACTTC.

This clone showed up just a few times. The J gene is TRBJ1-5, the V gene TRBV5-1, with 9 nucleotides matching TRBD1. This CDR3 comprises 16 residues. J lost 3 bases, V lost 4 bases, and 8 bases had no gene match. The V gene's germline CDR1 is SGHRS and CDR2 YFSETQ. CDR3 region: CASSPGDRENNQPQHF. CDR3 nucleotide sequence: TGCGCCAGCAGCCCGGGGGACAGGGAGAACAATCAGCCCCAGCATTTT. Filled out from reference TRBV5-1 and TRBJ1-5, the complete variable domain reads KAGVTQTPRYLIKTRGQQVTLSCSPISGHRSVSWYQQTPGQGLQFLFEYFSETQRNKGNFPGRFSGRQFSNSRSEMNVSTLELGDSALYLCASSPGDRENNQPQHFGDGTRLSIL.